This is a list of T cell receptor beta chains from one sample in a study of CD8 T cells in Susac syndrome. TCRdb processed the immunoSEQ multiplex PCR reads anew with MiXCR; each CDR3 protein has one entry. The top ten hold about 0.095% of the sample, which has roughly 250,000 distinct CDR3 sequences, approximately 95% seen once. Material: CD4+ T cells from PBMCs. These receptors were obtained from a human donor with Susac syndrome. The CDR3 runs from the conserved cysteine through the conserved F or W. The D gene is left open where the match is weak. A clone size is listed for some rows: how often the clone was seen (once, few, many), or a class if it is expanded.

cdr3_nt cdr3_aa j_call clone_size v_call d_call
TGTGCCAGCATCCACGGTCCGGGGGCGGATCAGCCCCAGCATTTT CASIHGPGADQPQHF TRBJ1-5 . TRBV7-2 .
TGCAGTGCAAGGGCCGACAGGGCTCTCACAGATACGCAGTATTTT CSARADRALTDTQYF TRBJ2-3 . TRBV20-1 TRBD1
TGTGCCAGCACTAGAACGGAGTCAACCACCTACGAGCAGTACTTC CASTRTESTTYEQYF TRBJ2-7 . TRBV2 .
TGCAGCGTGATAATGAGACAGGGACCTGCATCCTACGAGCAGTACTTC CSVIMRQGPASYEQYF TRBJ2-7 . TRBV29-1 TRBD1
TGTGCCAGCTCACCACCTTTCCACACAGATACGCAGTATTTT CASSPPFHTDTQYF TRBJ2-3 . TRBV18 .
TGTGCCAGCAGTTTAATCCACGGCCAGGGGGAGCAGTACTTC CASSLIHGQGEQYF TRBJ2-5 . TRBV28 TRBD1
TGTGCCTTGAGCGGAGGCCGTGCAGATACGCAGTATTTT CALSGGRADTQYF TRBJ2-3 . TRBV30 .
TGCGCCAGCAGCTTAATGACTAGCGGACATAACACCGGGGAGCTGTTTTTT CASSLMTSGHNTGELFF TRBJ2-2 . TRBV5-1 TRBD2
TGCAGTGCAGAAACAGACTATGGCTACACCTTC CSAETDYGYTF TRBJ1-2 . TRBV20-1 .
TGTGCCAGCAGTTACCTTGGACAGGGGGGCAAGGAGACCCAGTACTTC CASSYLGQGGKETQYF TRBJ2-5 . TRBV6-5 TRBD1
TGTGCCAGCACCCAGACGAGGTATACGCAGTATTTT CASTQTRYTQYF TRBJ2-3 once TRBV6-2/TRBV6-3 .
TGTGCCAGTAGTATGGGTAGCTTCAATCAGCCCCAGCATTTT CASSMGSFNQPQHF TRBJ1-5 . TRBV19 .
TGTGCCAGCAGCCCTTTAGAGTTGGTAGCGGGAATTAATTACAATGAGCAGTTCTTC CASSPLELVAGINYNEQFF TRBJ2-1 once TRBV7-9 TRBD2
TGCAGCGTTGAAGATCGGGTGGGGGGGGCTCTCGATTGGCAGTTCTTC CSVEDRVGGALDWQFF TRBJ2-1 . TRBV29-1 .
TGTGCCAGCAGCCTCCACACCGACAGGGTTTGGGCCTACGAGCAGTACTTC CASSLHTDRVWAYEQYF TRBJ2-7 . TRBV3-1 TRBD1
TGTGCCAGCAGTCCGTGGACTAGCGGGAGTTCCTACGAGCAGTACTTC CASSPWTSGSSYEQYF TRBJ2-7 . TRBV12-3/TRBV12-4 TRBD2
TGTGCCTGGAAGGGACTTTTTGAGCAGTTCTTC CAWKGLFEQFF TRBJ2-1 . TRBV30 .
TGTGCCAGCAGCTCGGATCCCAGGGGAGGGGAAAAACTGTTTTTT CASSSDPRGGEKLFF TRBJ1-4 . TRBV13 .
TGTGCCAGCAGTCCGTTAGCGTTGGGATCGGGTAAGCAGTTCTTC CASSPLALGSGKQFF TRBJ2-1 . TRBV27 .
TGTGCCAGCAGCCCCGGGGGAACAGGGGCGGTATACGAGCAGTACTTC CASSPGGTGAVYEQYF TRBJ2-7 . TRBV9 .